The rows below give T cell receptor beta chains drawn from one sample of a study of tumour-infiltrating T cells in Burkitt lymphoma. Sequenced by immunoSEQ multiplex PCR; TCRdb stores in-frame clones only, minus some. In the table there are around 6,300 clones, over 9% of which are singletons. Sequencing was done on a sample of tumor tissue. Source of these receptors: a human donor with diffuse large B-cell lymphoma. Both conserved end residues are part of each CDR3.

v_call cdr3_aa
TRBV19 CASSILLPGHGYTF
TRBV9 CASSVGLAGGLETQYF
TRBV14 CASSLTENEQYF
TRBV6-6 CASTTGGQGEQYF
TRBV2 CASRGTASNQPQHF
TRBV7-9 CASSLPGLAGPTDTQYF
TRBV4-1 CASSSTRGRIGQPQHF
TRBV28 CASSLSGTGELFF
TRBV5-1 CASSLYGSSGNTIYF
TRBV10-1 CASSDLGSLSDEQFF
TRBV4-3 CASSQVRDSSYEQYF
TRBV10-2 CASSEVKRFDTIYF
TRBV9 CASSVFGTGGSGANVLTF
TRBV10-2 CASSEFWRDQPQHF
TRBV4-3 CASSQGEDQPQHF
TRBV6-5 CASSYGQGTGNTIYF
TRBV28 CAASLGGVGMNTEAFF
TRBV7-2 CASSYTYEQYF
TRBV18 CASSPQTLLKFTDTQYF
TRBV2 CASSATSRSTGELFF
TRBV2 CASSSYTVYGYTF
TRBV5-4 CASSFSGTGELFF
TRBV4-1 CASSPGGRGVGPYEQYF
TRBV6-6 CASSSETSGIYEQYF
TRBV7-9 CASSSLGYEQYF
TRBV6-6 CASSYGVTNYGYTF
TRBV10-1 CASSESGNQPQHF
TRBV7-9 CASSFGHGYYEQYF
TRBV7-6 CASSLGGFGNTIYF
TRBV6-1 CASSEQAGGSETQYF
TRBV5-4 CASSQTGLNTGELFF
TRBV28 CASSLRRATHNEQFF
TRBV2 CASSGSGTGRSPLHF
TRBV7-8 CASSSTTQGGDTEAFF
TRBV6-1 CASSDLRFRTGDTYEQYF
TRBV1 CTSSQLHRDWNGYTF
TRBV2 CASSVWTGAYEQYF
TRBV5-1 CASSRAGSYNSPLHF
TRBV4-1 CASSQDGGHRRTNEKLFF
TRBV18 CASSPGNGANYGYTF
TRBV5-4 CASSQGTSVSTDTQYF
TRBV5-1 CASSLESGRSEKLFF
TRBV5-1 CASSLLAGQYEQYF
TRBV5-6 CASSFSYEQYF
TRBV19 CASSIEDNSNQPQHF
TRBV11-2 CASSLDRFYGGGTYNEQFF
TRBV5-4 CASSYRAAGVKQYF
TRBV7-9 CASTMDSPRGYTF
TRBV27 CASSWRGGVTEAFF
TRBV6-1 CASSAEGRNTEAFF
TRBV5-1 CASSLDGQGYTEAFF
TRBV6-6 CASNKGQGPYGYTF
TRBV10-3 CAISEGAGISYGYTF
TRBV10-1 CASSEQVSYEQYF
TRBV10-3 CAISESGQDLYNSPLHF
TRBV5-5 CASKEGATNSNQPQHF
TRBV9 CASSVDGQGYSPLHF
TRBV5-1 CASSWLLGARTGELFF
TRBV4-1 CASSLRTGTLTSEAFF